This TCR beta chain was sequenced during a study of T cells expressing NK-cell markers (dated by TCRdb to 2018 to 2021). As for the study more broadly: Three sorted T-cell subsets (CD3+CD56+NKG2C+, CD3+CD56+NKG2C- and CD3+CD56-NKG2C+) from eight donors had their TCR beta-chain repertoires profiled. Among the eight sequenced donors, seven were HCMV-seropositive and one was HCMV-seronegative. Randomly selected healthy volunteers, three men and five women, were used as the eight sequenced donors. Libraries were sequenced as 2 x 150 bp reads on Illumina HiSeq 2000/2500, MiSeq or NextSeq.

Overall study results and their limits: In over five donors, the dominant CD3+CD56+NKG2C+ clonotypes were found to rank among the top 10 CD8+ clonotypes and to make up about 1.0-7.5% of CD8+ T cells. Whether the expanded NKG2C-expressing T cell clones were specific for HCMV antigens remained unclear. Those dominant clonotypes were again the most abundant among CD3+CD56-NKG2C+ cells in a handful of donors, at roughly 28.3-60.1%.

To determine HCMV serostatus, a commercial ELISA kit was used to detect HCMV-specific IgG in serum. Peripheral blood mononuclear cells were isolated from blood by Ficoll density gradient centrifugation. Sequencing was performed on an Illumina HiSeq 2000. TCR beta cDNA libraries were prepared using 5'RACE template switching, which introduced a universal primer site and unique molecular identifiers. Priming for cDNA synthesis came from the TCR beta constant segment, and two successive PCR amplification steps followed. The authors processed their data as follows. MIGEC was used to demultiplex reads and group reads by UMI, and MiTCR was used to assemble and quantify clonotypes. Only TCR cDNA sequences supported by at least two reads were kept to exclude erroneous sequences. The tcR package was used for downstream repertoire analysis, with clonotypes matched between fractions based on CDR3 nucleotide sequence plus V segment. VDJmatch was used to annotate antigen specificity against VDJdb, with one amino acid substitution in CDR3 permitted. TCRdb reprocessed the reads and lists each CDR3 protein sequence as a single entry, with no DNA. In this record, the V and J calls reflect TCRdb's handling and not the investigators' own analysis. The sample table on file contains around 550,000 distinct CDR3 sequences. The leading ten clones occupy roughly 3.4% of the sample.

Regarding this clonotype: It lacks a known antigen.

Via the germline V gene (reference sequence), CDR1 is LNHDA and CDR2 SQIVND. The CDR3 has 18 amino acids, counting the end cysteine and phenylalanine. No DNA appears here. The sequenced sample consisted of blood T cells: a sorted CD56 or NKG2C T cell subset, CD4+ or CD8+ T cells, or bulk PBMC T cells (not recorded which). Rearrangement joined TRBV19 to TRBJ2-3; the TCRdb D gene call, TRBD1, has no DNA to confirm it. This sequence was found in a man aged 18 to 35 in good health. Donor details come from another sample of the same person, matched by shared clones. CDR3 sequence: CASSTHSAKQGGTDTQYF.